This paragraph covers one T cell receptor beta chain sequence. Its antigen is currently unknown. The data belong to a study of blood T cells in healthy people across ages. Whole-study context: About one barcoded beta molecule per two T cells was the capture yield of template switching.

Together with a sample-barcoded 5' primer, a J-beta primer mix was included in a second PCR lasting about 6 to 12 cycles. The template-switch adaptor, which had 12 random nucleotides, put a tag on each cDNA molecule. In TCRdb, the 5' RACE reads were re-called with MiXCR into one record per CDR3 protein. The table has roughly 550,000 distinct CDR3 sequences, nearly 25% seen once. Study-wide results and limits: Age advanced and TCR beta diversity per million T cells fell, roughly linearly.

Peripheral blood from each donor was collected in a volume of 9.5 to 10 milliliters. Germline CDR1 reads SQVTM; CDR2 reads ANQGSEA. V gave up 6 bases and J gave up 4 bases; unmatched junction bases: 6. The CDR3 has 14 residues. These sequences were also reported in another study, on T cells of mothers and their children.

V usage is TRBV29-1 and J usage is TRBJ2-3; 11 bases align to TRBD2. The source material was blood. This sequence was found in a boy under 18 in good health. This CDR3 reads CSVVSGGVADTQYF. The DNA of the CDR3 is TGCAGCGTGGTTAGCGGGGGGGTCGCAGATACGCAGTATTTT.